What follows are 31 T cell receptor beta chains derived from one specimen sequenced in a study of shared clonotypes between healthy human individuals. Some clones are missing from TCRdb's copy, which holds only in-frame ones; the method was immunoSEQ multiplex PCR. The profile shows roughly 330,000 clones, approximately 74% of them singletons. Sequencing was performed on memory CD4+ T cells sorted from blood. Subset given: CD45RA-negative fraction. The origin of the receptors is a man aged 30 to 45 in good health.

The chain combines TRBV10-3 with TRBJ1-2; D perhaps matches TRBD1 (5 bases). The CDR3 runs to 14 residues. CDR1 and CDR2 (germline): ENHRY, SYGVKD. V lost 4 bases to trimming and J lost 8 bases, with 17 bases between them. CDR3 in DNA: TGTGCCATCAGTGCGCAGGGAGGAGCTGACGGCTACACCTTC. Translating gives CAISAQGGADGYTF.

The J gene is TRBJ2-7, the V gene TRBV19; 9 nucleotides match TRBD2. The junction had 6 bases not matched to a gene; V was cut back by 7 bases and J by 5 bases. Germline CDR1 is LNHDA and CDR2 is SQIVND (reference sequence). This CDR3 has 13 amino acids. In nucleotides, the CDR3 is TGTGCCAGTACCGCTAGCGGGACCCACGAGCAGTACTTC. It specifies CASTASGTHEQYF.

The V and J genes are TRBV29-1 and TRBJ2-7, with D hard to call. V was pared by 6 bases and J by 1 base, with 7 bases between. This CDR3 has 11 amino acids. Germline V gene lookup returns CDR1 SQVTM and CDR2 ANQGSEA. CDR3 amino acids: CSVASSYEQYF. The CDR3 DNA reads TGCAGCGTCGCGTCATCCTACGAGCAGTACTTC.

The chain is built from TRBV30 and TRBJ1-5; 7 nucleotides agree with TRBD1. Trimming cost V 3 bases and J 4 bases; bases outside gene matches: 9. Germline CDR1 is GTSNPN and CDR2 is SVGIG (reference sequence). The CDR3 consists of 15 residues. CDR3 nucleotides: TGTGCCTGGAGCCTACAGGGGCCCAAAAATCAGCCCCAGCATTTT. The encoded protein is CAWSLQGPKNQPQHF.

This clone was seen a few times. The chain links TRBV18 to TRBJ2-1, with 7 bases fitting TRBD2. Germline CDR1 is KGHSH and CDR2 is LQKENI. This CDR3 has 15 amino acids. V was clipped by 1 base and J by 5 bases; unmatched bases: 5. CDR3 region: CASSPLAGVDNEQFF. CDR3 bases: TGTGCCAGCTCACCACTCGCGGGGGTTGACAATGAGCAGTTCTTC.

The rearrangement links TRBV5-1 to TRBJ2-2, with 9 bases fitting TRBD1. V dropped 3 bases and J dropped 6; count of bases not matched to a gene: 9. Germline CDR1 and CDR2: SGHRS and YFSETQ. The CDR3 contains 16 residues. The CDR3 DNA reads as TGCGCCAGCAGCTCACAGGGGGCGTTAGTTTCCGGGGAGCTGTTTTTT. This encodes CASSSQGALVSGELFF.

The chain links TRBV7-9 to TRBJ1-2, with D perhaps TRBD1 (5 bases). The CDR3 consists of 14 residues. The V end lost 5 bases, the J end lost 6 bases, and 16 bases lay between the germline ends. The V gene's germline CDR1 is SEHNR and CDR2 FQNEAQ (reference sequence). The CDR3 region is CASSAVGHKDGYTF. CDR3 DNA: TGTGCCAGCAGCGCCGTCGGACATAAGGATGGCTACACCTTC.

The chain employs TRBV18 and TRBJ1-1, with unresolved D. The CDR3 spans 14 residues. The germline V and J ends were trimmed by 2 bases and 2 bases, with 9 bases remaining between them. The germline CDR1 and CDR2 sequences are KGHSH and LQKENI. The CDR3 sequence: CASSPSQINTEAFF. The CDR3 DNA reads as TGTGCCAGCTCACCATCCCAAATAAACACTGAAGCTTTCTTT.

The chain links TRBV9 to TRBJ2-4, with D possibly TRBD2 on 5 matching bases. V dropped 1 base and J dropped 8 bases, with 16 bases sitting between them. Germline-derived CDR1 and CDR2 are SGDLS and YYNGEE. The CDR3 consists of 15 residues. The CDR3 DNA sequence: TGTGCCAGCAGCGTACACTTCGAGGCCGGGGACATTCAGTACTTC. This gives the protein CASSVHFEAGDIQYF.

The chain recombines TRBV7-9 with TRBJ2-1, with a possible D match to TRBD1 (6 bases). V lost 2 bases and J lost 2, with 10 bases in between. The CDR3 is made up of 15 amino acids. The germline gives CDR1 SEHNR, CDR2 FQNEAQ (reference sequence). CDR3 nucleotide sequence: TGTGCCAGCAGCTTACAGGGGCCTACCTACAATGAGCAGTTCTTC. Its translation: CASSLQGPTYNEQFF.

The chain recombines TRBV28 with TRBJ1-1, with TRBD1 as a possible D gene (6 bases). Germline loops: CDR1 MDHEN, CDR2 SYDVKM. The V end lost 7 bases, the J end lost 0 bases, and 9 bases lay between the germline ends. The CDR3 spans 13 residues. CDR3 sequence: CASTGQMNTEAFF. The CDR3 DNA reads TGTGCCAGCACCGGACAGATGAACACTGAAGCTTTCTTT.

This clone appeared a single time. The chain links TRBV19 to TRBJ2-5; 8 bases align to TRBD1. J lost 6 bases, V lost 5 bases, and 8 bases had no gene match. Germline loops: CDR1 LNHDA, CDR2 SQIVND (reference sequence). The CDR3 runs to 14 residues. Here the CDR3 reads CASSLRTGWKTQYF. CDR3 nucleotides: TGTGCCAGTAGTCTCCGGACAGGGTGGAAGACCCAGTACTTC. Together with reference TRBV19 and TRBJ2-5, the CDR3 gives the full variable domain: DGGITQSPKYLFRKEGQNVTLSCEQNLNHDAMYWYRQDPGQGLRLIYYSQIVNDFQKGDIAEGYSVSREKKESFPLTVTSAQKNPTAFYLCASSLRTGWKTQYFGPGTRLLVL.

This clone showed up many times. CDR3 nucleotides: TGTGCCAGCAGCAAAGCCGGGGGACGAGATACGCAGTATTTT. Its protein product is CASSKAGGRDTQYF. This chain joins TRBV11-2 and TRBJ2-3; possibly TRBD2 for D (6 bases). V shed 5 bases and J shed 5 bases, with 14 bases lying between them. The CDR3 has 14 amino acids. Germline CDR1 reads SGHAT; CDR2 reads FQNNGV.

This clone was counted many times. The junction and the germline gene differ at one end; a read error may be behind it. This chain joins TRBV5-1 and TRBJ2-7; D tentatively fits TRBD1 or TRBD2 (5 bases each). The CDR3 has 13 amino acids. Germline V CDR1 and CDR2: SGHRS, YFSETQ. CDR3 protein: CASSPMGVGEQNF. The CDR3 bases are TGCGCCAGCAGCCCAATGGGGGTTGGCGAGCAGAACTTC.

This clone came up once. This CDR3 reads CASSQHRGEGEQYF. The CDR3 region has the DNA TGTGCCAGCAGCCAACACAGGGGAGAGGGCGAGCAGTACTTC. The chain combines TRBV4-2 with TRBJ2-7; 7 positions agree with TRBD1. V was clipped by 2 bases and J by 6 bases; unmatched bases: 7. The CDR3 extends over 14 amino acids. Germline V lookup: CDR1 LGHNA, CDR2 YNFKEQ.

The CDR3 DNA sequence: TGTGCCAGCATGATCAGAGTGGGTGGCACTGAAGCTTTCTTT. The encoded protein is CASMIRVGGTEAFF. The chain has TRBV2 and TRBJ1-1; no reliable D call. The CDR3 sequence is 14 residues long. The germline V gene has CDR1 SNHLY and CDR2 FYNNEI. V gave up 7 bases and J gave up 4 bases, with 16 bases separating them.

Comment on this clone: Other DNA sequences in the same sample also yield this CDR3. The chain is built from TRBV7-9 and TRBJ2-7; D unresolved. Germline values: CDR1 SEHNR, CDR2 FQNEAQ (reference sequence). V lost 3 bases, J lost 0 bases, and 9 bases lay in between. This CDR3 has 14 amino acids. The CDR3 nucleotides read TGTGCCAGCAGCTTGTCGCGTAGCTCCTACGAGCAGTACTTC. Translated: CASSLSRSSYEQYF.

The V call is TRBV19, the J call TRBJ1-5, with D tentatively TRBD1 (5 bases). Trimming took 7 bases from V and 6 from J, leaving 22 bases between them. The CDR3 runs 16 residues. In germline, CDR1 is LNHDA, CDR2 SQIVND (reference sequence). The CDR3 reads CASIENGAVGIQPQHF. The CDR3 DNA reads TGTGCCAGTATCGAAAACGGGGCAGTCGGGATTCAGCCCCAGCATTTT.

Many counts were recorded for this clone. The V gene is TRBV6-5, the J gene TRBJ2-1; 10 nucleotides align to TRBD2. The CDR3 has 15 residues. The J segment lost 8 bases and the V segment lost 6 bases, leaving 10 bases of the junction unmatched. Germline assignment: CDR1 MNHEY and CDR2 SVGAGI. CDR3 protein: CASSLASGSGYEQFF. CDR3 bases: TGTGCCAGCAGCCTAGCTAGCGGGAGTGGGTATGAGCAGTTCTTC.

The chain uses TRBV19 and TRBJ2-7; no clear D gene. The germline V and J ends were trimmed by 7 bases and 6 bases, with 19 bases remaining between them. Germline lookup yields CDR1 LNHDA and CDR2 SQIVND (reference sequence). CDR3 length: 14 residues. CDR3 sequence (DNA): TGTGCCAGTACCCCCGGGCCTCAGGTAGGCGAGCAGTACTTC. This codes for CASTPGPQVGEQYF.

CDR3 sequence (DNA): TGCGCCAGCAGCCCTGCGGCGTACCAAGAGACCCAGTACTTC. Translated: CASSPAAYQETQYF. The chain links TRBV5-1 to TRBJ2-5; no clear D. CDR3 size: 14 residues. V gave up 4 bases and J gave up 0 bases, with 10 bases separating them. The germline V gene encodes CDR1 SGHRS and CDR2 YFSETQ.

V usage is TRBV10-3 and J usage is TRBJ1-1; D gene ambiguous. Trimming removed 6 bases at V and 1 base at J, with 3 bases between. Germline CDR1 is ENHRY and CDR2 is SYGVKD. The CDR3 loop spans 11 amino acids. This CDR3 is CAIRGNTEAFF. In DNA, the CDR3 is TGTGCCATCAGAGGGAACACTGAAGCTTTCTTT.

V and J are TRBV20-1 and TRBJ2-5; D gene uncertain. In germline, CDR1 is DFQATT, CDR2 SNEGSKA (reference sequence). V gave up 4 bases and J gave up 1 base, with 4 bases separating them. The CDR3 totals 11 residues. The CDR3 region is CSATSQETQYF. The CDR3 nucleotides read TGCAGTGCTACCAGCCAAGAGACCCAGTACTTC.

This sequence joins TRBV5-5 and TRBJ1-5; a weak D match, TRBD1 (5 bases). The CDR3 is made up of 15 amino acids. The germline V and J ends were trimmed by 0 bases and 5 bases, with 12 bases remaining between them. Per germline, CDR1 SGHKS and CDR2 YYEKEE (reference sequence). CDR3 amino acids: CASSLAGPGDQPQHF. CDR3 sequence (DNA): TGTGCCAGCAGCTTGGCAGGACCGGGGGATCAGCCCCAGCATTTT.

This clone was seen a handful of times. The rearrangement uses TRBV25-1 and TRBJ2-1, with D tentatively TRBD1 or TRBD2 (5 bases each). This CDR3 has 13 amino acids. Per germline, CDR1 MGHDK and CDR2 SYGVNS. V gave up 3 bases and J gave up 7 bases, with 10 bases separating them. The CDR3 DNA is TGTGCCAGCAGTGACCGGGGCCGAAATGAGCAGTTCTTC. It codes for CASSDRGRNEQFF.

Concerning this clone: In the same sample, other DNA sequences code for this CDR3. The V gene is TRBV18, the J gene TRBJ1-4, with 8 positions matching TRBD1. The trim removed 3 bases at V and 5 bases at J, leaving 2 bases unmatched. This CDR3 is 14 amino acids long. Looked up from germline, CDR1 is KGHSH and CDR2 is LQKENI. The CDR3 region has the DNA TGTGCCAGCTCACCTCGGACAGGGAATGAAAAACTGTTTTTT. Translation gives CASSPRTGNEKLFF. Supplemented by reference TRBV18 and TRBJ1-4, the full variable domain reads NAGVMQNPRHLVRRRGQEARLRCSPMKGHSHVYWYRQLPEEGLKFMVYLQKENIIDESGMPKERFSAEFPKEGPSILRIQQVVRGDSAAYFCASSPRTGNEKLFFGSGTQLSVL.

This clone was counted a single time. The chain uses TRBV14 and TRBJ2-3, with a weak D call TRBD2 (5 bases). This CDR3 comprises 14 residues. The germline CDR1 and CDR2 sequences are SGHDN and FVKESK. V lost 4 bases to trimming and J lost 1 base, with 9 bases between them. The CDR3 spells CASSPLGGTDTQYF. CDR3 nucleotide sequence: TGTGCCAGCAGCCCCCTGGGAGGCACAGATACGCAGTATTTT.

This clone was picked up one time. The V call is TRBV4-1, the J call TRBJ2-3; D possibly corresponds to TRBD2 (6 bases). The CDR3 loop spans 15 amino acids. Trimming stripped 4 bases from V and 0 bases from J, with 11 bases between. CDR1 is MGHRA and CDR2 is YSYEKL in the germline V gene. The CDR3 nucleotides read TGCGCCAGCAGCCTACTAGGGACTAGCACAGATACGCAGTATTTT. It codes for CASSLLGTSTDTQYF.

Only a few counts were recorded for this clone. V usage is TRBV19 and J usage is TRBJ2-7; tentative D call: TRBD2 (7 bases). The length of the CDR3 is 16 residues. Trimming stripped 3 bases from V and 7 bases from J, with 22 bases between. Germline CDR1 reads LNHDA; CDR2 reads SQIVND (reference sequence). The CDR3 loop reads CASSISGAGVPYEQYF. CDR3 DNA sequence: TGTGCCAGTAGTATTTCGGGGGCGGGAGTCCCTTATGAGCAGTACTTC.

As for this clone: Different DNA sequences within this sample yield the same CDR3. The chain combines TRBV30 with TRBJ2-7; TRBD1 aligns across 11 bases. J lost 2 bases, V lost 0 bases, and 0 bases had no gene match. CDR3 length: 14 amino acids. Germline V lookup: CDR1 GTSNPN, CDR2 SVGIG (reference sequence). CDR3: CAWSVGQGAYEQYF. CDR3 bases: TGTGCCTGGAGTGTGGGACAGGGGGCCTACGAGCAGTACTTC.

The rearrangement links TRBV4-3 to TRBJ1-5; 8 positions agree with TRBD1. The junction had 6 bases not matched to a gene; V was cut back by 2 bases and J by 3 bases. The CDR3 extends over 16 amino acids. Germline CDR1 and CDR2: LGHNA and YSLEER. The CDR3 loop reads CASSQTPTGANQPQHF. DNA for the CDR3: TGCGCCAGCAGCCAAACGCCGACAGGGGCCAATCAGCCCCAGCATTTT.